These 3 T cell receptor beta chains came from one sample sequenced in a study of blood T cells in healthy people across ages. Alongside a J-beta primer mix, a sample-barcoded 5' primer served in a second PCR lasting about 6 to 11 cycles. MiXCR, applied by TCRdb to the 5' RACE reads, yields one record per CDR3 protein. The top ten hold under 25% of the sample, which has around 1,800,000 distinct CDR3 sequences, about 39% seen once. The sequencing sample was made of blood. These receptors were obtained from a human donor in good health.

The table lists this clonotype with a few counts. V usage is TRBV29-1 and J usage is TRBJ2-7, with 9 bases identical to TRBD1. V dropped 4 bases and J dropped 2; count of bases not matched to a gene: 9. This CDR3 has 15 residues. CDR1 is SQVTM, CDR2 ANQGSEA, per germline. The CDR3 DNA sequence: TGCAGCGTTGCTATTGGGACAGGGTTAACCTACGAGCAGTACTTC. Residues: CSVAIGTGLTYEQYF.

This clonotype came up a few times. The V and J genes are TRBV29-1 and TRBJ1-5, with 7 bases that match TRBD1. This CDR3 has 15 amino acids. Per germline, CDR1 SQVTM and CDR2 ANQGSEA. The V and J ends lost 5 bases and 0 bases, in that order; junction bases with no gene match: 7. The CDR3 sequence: CSVTPGQNSNQPQHF. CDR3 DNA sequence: TGCAGCGTTACCCCGGGACAGAATAGCAATCAGCCCCAGCATTTT.

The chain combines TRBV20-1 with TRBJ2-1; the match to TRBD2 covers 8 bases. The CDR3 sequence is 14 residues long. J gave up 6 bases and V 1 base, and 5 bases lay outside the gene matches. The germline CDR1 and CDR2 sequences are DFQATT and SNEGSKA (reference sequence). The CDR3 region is CSARGRGAGNEQFF. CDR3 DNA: TGCAGTGCTAGAGGGCGGGGGGCCGGCAATGAGCAGTTCTTC.